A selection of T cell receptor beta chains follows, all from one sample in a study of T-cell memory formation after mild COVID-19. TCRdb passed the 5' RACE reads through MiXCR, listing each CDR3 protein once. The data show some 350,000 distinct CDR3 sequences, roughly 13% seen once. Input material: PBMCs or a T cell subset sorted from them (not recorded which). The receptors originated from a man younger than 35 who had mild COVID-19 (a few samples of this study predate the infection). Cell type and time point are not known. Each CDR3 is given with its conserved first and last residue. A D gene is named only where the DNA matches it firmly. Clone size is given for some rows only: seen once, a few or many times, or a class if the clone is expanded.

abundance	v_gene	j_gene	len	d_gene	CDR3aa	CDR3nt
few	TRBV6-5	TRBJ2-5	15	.	CASTPDWGSRETQYF	TGTGCCAGCACCCCAGACTGGGGGTCCCGGGAGACCCAGTACTTC
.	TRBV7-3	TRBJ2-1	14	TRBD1	CASSLWGTENEQFF	TGTGCCAGCAGCTTATGGGGGACAGAGAATGAGCAGTTCTTC
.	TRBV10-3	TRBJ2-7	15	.	CAISRGTPFSYEQYF	TGTGCCATCAGTCGCGGGACACCGTTCTCCTACGAGCAGTACTTC
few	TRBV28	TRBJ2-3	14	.	CASTPGLFTDTQYF	TGTGCCAGCACGCCGGGACTGTTCACAGATACGCAGTATTTT
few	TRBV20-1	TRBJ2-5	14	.	CSARDGGWGETQYF	TGCAGTGCTAGGGATGGGGGATGGGGGGAGACCCAGTACTTC
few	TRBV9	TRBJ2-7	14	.	CASGSGSTTYEQYF	TGTGCCAGCGGTTCCGGGAGTACGACCTACGAGCAGTACTTC
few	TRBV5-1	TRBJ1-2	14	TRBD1	CASSLGDSNYGYTF	TGCGCCAGCAGCTTGGGGGACAGCAACTATGGCTACACCTTC
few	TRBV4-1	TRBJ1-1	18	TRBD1	CASSQRTGQIKMNTEAFF	TGCGCCAGCAGCCAGAGGACAGGACAAATCAAAATGAACACTGAAGCTTTCTTT
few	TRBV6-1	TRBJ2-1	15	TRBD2	CASSRQERGFNEQFF	TGTGCCAGCAGTCGCCAGGAGCGGGGCTTCAATGAGCAGTTCTTC
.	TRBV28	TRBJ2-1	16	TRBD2	CASRSRGLADYNEQFF	TGTGCCAGCAGGAGCCGAGGACTAGCGGATTACAATGAGCAGTTCTTC
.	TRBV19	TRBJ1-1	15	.	CASSSSGSIFTEAFF	TGTGCCAGTAGTTCTTCAGGGAGTATCTTCACTGAAGCTTTCTTT
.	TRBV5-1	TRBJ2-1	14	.	CASSSRSLGSEQFF	TGCGCCAGCAGCTCCCGCTCCCTTGGGTCTGAGCAGTTCTTC
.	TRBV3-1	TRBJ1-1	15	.	CASSQDPRSMAEAFF	TGTGCCAGCAGCCAAGATCCGAGATCAATGGCTGAAGCTTTCTTT
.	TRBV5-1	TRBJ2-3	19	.	CASSLGLGGGASSTDTQYF	TGCGCCAGCAGCCTCGGCCTCGGTGGGGGGGCTTCAAGCACAGATACGCAGTATTTT
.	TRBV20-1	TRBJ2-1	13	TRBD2	CSATSGGGNEQFF	TGCAGTGCTACAAGCGGGGGAGGCAATGAGCAGTTCTTC
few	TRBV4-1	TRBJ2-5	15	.	CASSQDRGDQETQYF	TGCGCCAGCAGCCAAGATAGGGGGGACCAAGAGACCCAGTACTTC
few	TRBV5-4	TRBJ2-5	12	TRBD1	CAMGQGIETQYF	TGTGCCATGGGACAGGGTATCGAGACCCAGTACTTC
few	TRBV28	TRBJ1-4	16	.	CASNGQGDATNEKLFF	TGTGCCAGCAACGGACAAGGGGATGCAACTAATGAAAAACTGTTTTTT
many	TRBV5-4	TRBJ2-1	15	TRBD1	CASSLGTGLYNEQFF	TGTGCCAGCAGCTTGGGGACAGGTCTTTACAATGAGCAGTTCTTC
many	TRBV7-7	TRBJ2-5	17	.	CASSPVEGAQYQETQYF	TGTGCCAGCAGCCCCGTAGAAGGAGCACAGTACCAAGAGACCCAGTACTTC
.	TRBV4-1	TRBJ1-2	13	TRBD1	CASSQLPGQGRLF	TGCGCCAGCAGCCAACTACCGGGACAGGGGAGATTATTC
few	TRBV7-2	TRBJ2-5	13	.	CASSSRTLETQYF	TGTGCCAGCAGCTCTAGGACGTTAGAGACCCAGTACTTC
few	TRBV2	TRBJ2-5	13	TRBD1	CASSGRDRMTQYF	TGTGCCAGCAGTGGCCGGGACAGGATGACCCAGTACTTC
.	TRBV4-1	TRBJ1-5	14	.	CASTPTDSNQPQHF	TGCGCCAGCACTCCCACCGATAGCAATCAGCCCCAGCATTTT
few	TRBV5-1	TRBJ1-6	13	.	CASTTERDSPLHF	TGCGCCAGCACCACTGAACGGGATTCACCCCTCCACTTT
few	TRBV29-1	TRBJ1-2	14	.	CSVEGGGRGYGYTF	TGCAGCGTTGAAGGTGGGGGTAGAGGCTATGGCTACACCTTC
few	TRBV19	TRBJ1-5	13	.	CASSIRANQPQHF	TGTGCCAGTAGTATCCGGGCCAATCAGCCCCAGCATTTT
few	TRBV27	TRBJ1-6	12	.	CASSYGYSPLHF	TGTGCCAGCAGTTACGGGTACTCACCCCTCCACTTT
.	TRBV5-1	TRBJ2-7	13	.	CASIWRRGYEQYF	TGCGCCAGCATTTGGAGGAGGGGGTACGAGCAGTACTTC
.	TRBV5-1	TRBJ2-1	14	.	CASSLGVGVTEQFF	TGCGCCAGCAGCTTGGGAGTGGGAGTAACTGAGCAGTTCTTC
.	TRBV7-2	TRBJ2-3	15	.	CASSRWGTVADTQYF	TGTGCCAGCAGCCGATGGGGGACGGTGGCAGATACGCAGTATTTT
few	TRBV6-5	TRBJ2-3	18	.	CASSQSLIGGSSTDTQYF	TGTGCCAGCAGTCAATCCCTGATAGGCGGTTCTAGCACAGATACGCAGTATTTT
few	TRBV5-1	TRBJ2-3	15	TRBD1	CASSLGDRAGDTQYF	TGCGCCAGCAGCTTGGGGGACAGGGCCGGCGATACGCAGTATTTT
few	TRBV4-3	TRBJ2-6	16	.	CASSQGGPSGANVLTF	TGCGCCAGCAGCCAAGGGGGGCCCTCTGGGGCCAACGTCCTGACTTTC
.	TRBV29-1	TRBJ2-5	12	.	CSVASAGETQYF	TGCAGCGTTGCGTCGGCAGGGGAGACCCAGTACTTC
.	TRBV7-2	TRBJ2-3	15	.	CASSLVWGARDTQYF	TGTGCCAGCAGCTTAGTTTGGGGGGCAAGGGATACGCAGTATTTT
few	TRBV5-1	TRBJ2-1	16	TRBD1	CASSLGQGWSYNEQFF	TGCGCCAGCAGCTTGGGACAGGGGTGGTCCTACAATGAGCAGTTCTTC
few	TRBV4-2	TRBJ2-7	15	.	CASSQTHGASREQYF	TGTGCCAGCAGCCAAACACACGGGGCGTCGAGGGAGCAGTACTTC
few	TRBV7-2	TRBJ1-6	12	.	CASSPDNSPLHF	TGTGCCAGCAGCCCTGATAATTCACCCCTCCACTTT
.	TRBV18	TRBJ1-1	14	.	CASSPLPRDTEAFF	TGTGCCAGCTCACCCCTCCCGCGGGACACTGAAGCTTTCTTT
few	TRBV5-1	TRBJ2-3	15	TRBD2	CASSILAGNTDTQYF	TGCGCCAGCAGCATCTTAGCGGGGAACACAGATACGCAGTATTTT
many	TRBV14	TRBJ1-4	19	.	CASSQAYGRSRATNEKLFF	TGTGCCAGCAGCCAGGCCTACGGGCGGTCCAGGGCAACTAATGAAAAACTGTTTTTT
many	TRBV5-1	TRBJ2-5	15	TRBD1	CASSLRDRGRQTQYF	TGCGCCAGCAGCTTGAGGGACAGGGGGCGGCAGACCCAGTACTTC
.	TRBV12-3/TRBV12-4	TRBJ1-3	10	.	CASRANTIYF	TGTGCCTCCCGGGCAAACACCATATATTTT
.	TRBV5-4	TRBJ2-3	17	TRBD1	CASSVNAGQGGTDTQYF	TGTGCCAGCAGCGTCAATGCGGGACAGGGGGGCACAGATACGCAGTATTTT
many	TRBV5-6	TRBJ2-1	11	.	CASSLAYEQFF	TGTGCCAGCAGCTTGGCCTATGAGCAGTTCTTC
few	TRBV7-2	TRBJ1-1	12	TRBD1	CASSVNRGTAFF	TGTGCCAGCAGCGTTAACAGGGGTACGGCTTTCTTT
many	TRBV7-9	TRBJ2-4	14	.	CASSSTGTKNIQYF	TGTGCCAGCAGCTCGACGGGAACCAAAAACATTCAGTACTTC
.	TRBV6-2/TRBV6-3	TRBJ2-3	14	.	CASSTRVVADTQYF	TGTGCCAGCAGTACCAGGGTTGTGGCAGATACGCAGTATTTT
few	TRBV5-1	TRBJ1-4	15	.	CASSSDGATNEKLFF	TGCGCCAGCAGCTCGGACGGTGCAACTAATGAAAAACTGTTTTTT
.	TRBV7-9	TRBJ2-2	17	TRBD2	CAGGLAGGLRNTGELFF	TGTGCCGGTGGACTAGCGGGGGGCCTTCGAAACACCGGGGAGCTGTTTTTT
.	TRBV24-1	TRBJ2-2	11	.	CATTNTGELFF	TGTGCCACCACCAACACCGGGGAGCTGTTTTTT
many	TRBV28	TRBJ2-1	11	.	CASSLWDEQFF	TGTGCCAGCAGTTTATGGGATGAGCAGTTCTTC
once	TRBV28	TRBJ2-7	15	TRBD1	CASSLSGTGYNEQYF	TGTGCCAGCAGTTTATCCGGGACAGGGTACAACGAGCAGTACTTC
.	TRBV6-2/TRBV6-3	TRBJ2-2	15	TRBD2	CASSPGTTDTGELFF	TGTGCCAGCAGTCCTGGGACTACCGACACCGGGGAGCTGTTTTTT
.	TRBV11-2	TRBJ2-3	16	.	CASSLVRGSETDTQYF	TGTGCCAGCAGCTTAGTCCGGGGGTCAGAAACAGATACGCAGTATTTT
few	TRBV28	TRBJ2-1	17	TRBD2	CASSPGLAGSSYNEQFF	TGTGCCAGCAGTCCGGGACTAGCGGGGAGCTCCTACAATGAGCAGTTCTTC
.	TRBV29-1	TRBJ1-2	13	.	CSVGQGANYGYTF	TGCAGCGTTGGGCAGGGAGCTAACTATGGCTACACCTTC
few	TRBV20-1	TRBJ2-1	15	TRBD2	CSAPRGRGVGNEQFF	TGCAGTGCTCCCCGTGGGAGGGGTGTCGGCAATGAGCAGTTCTTC